This T cell receptor (beta chain) was observed in a study of CD8+ T cells in alopecia areata. V lost 5 bases, J lost 4 bases, and 18 bases lay in between. Germline CDR1 and CDR2: FNHDT and SITEND (reference sequence). The CDR3 sequence is 15 residues long. As for this clone: All gene names here are mouse names. The DNA ends 4 residues before the CDR3 does, and the rest of the CDR3 is filled in from the germline J gene.

In each case, RNA was isolated and then reverse transcribed into cDNA as the sequencing template. Here immunoSEQ multiplex PCR was the method, and the copy in TCRdb shows in-frame clones only, minus some. Singletons are absent from the sample, which has about 270,000 clones. Sorting relied on CD4, CD8alpha, NKG2D, NKG2ACE and other markers applied to pooled cutaneous lymph node cells. This chain uses TRBV19 with TRBJ1-2, with a tentative D call TRBD1 (6 bases). Source material: CD4+ T cells sorted from a lymph node. This receptor was taken from a C3H/HeJ mouse with alopecia areata. These mice share the MHC haplotype H2-k. The CDR3 protein is CASSNLRDMTSDYTF. The CDR3 bases that were read are TGTGCCAGCAGCAACCTCCGGGACATGACCTCC.